This T cell receptor (beta chain) comes out of a study of cytomegalovirus exposure and HLA in healthy donors. The wider study: Membership in the Caucasian-associated ancestry cluster was found for around 81% of 300 to 500 genotyped donors.

Germline loops: CDR1 MGHRA, CDR2 YSYEKL. V was trimmed by 0 bases and J by 0 bases, leaving 10 bases between them. The CDR3 sequence is 16 residues long. Study observations and caveats: About 87% or about 30% of the time was how often most TCR beta V segments were productive, according to an earlier analysis. Associated with HLA alleles at 0.05 false discovery rate in a later analysis were around 17,000 TCR beta sequences.

A multiplex PCR was run with 60 Vbeta primers and 13 Jbeta primers. Profiling relied on immunoSEQ multiplex PCR, and the TCRdb table lists in-frame clones only, not all of them. The sample contains under 200,000 clones, 60% to 85% of which appear only once. In the case of this clone: As yet, its antigen is unknown.

This TCR was sampled from a woman between 45 and 60 years old in good health and CMV-seropositive. The specimen was PBMCs. The chain combines TRBV4-1 with TRBJ2-3; possible D gene TRBD2, 6 bases. The CDR3 nucleotides are TGCGCCAGCAGCCAAGAGCGGGGCGGGAGCACAGATACGCAGTATTTT. Amino acids: CASSQERGGSTDTQYF.